This is a list of T cell receptor beta chains from one sample in a study of blood T cell repertoires in COVID-19. TCRdb's table, derived via immunoSEQ multiplex PCR, lists solely in-frame clones and lacks some. The sample shows 95,000 to 150,000 clones, about 78% of them seen only once. Sequenced: peripheral blood. Receptor source: a man in his sixties or seventies with acute or convalescent COVID-19. Each CDR3 is given with its conserved first and last residue. Fields, in order: V gene, J gene, clone size, D gene, CDR3 protein, CDR3 DNA. The D gene is left open where the match is weak. Expanded clones are given a class, and other clones once, few, many or no size at all.

V gene: TRBV28; J gene: TRBJ1-1; clone size: .; D gene: .; CDR3 protein: CASSLPQGPEAFF; CDR3 DNA: TGTGCCAGCAGTTTACCTCAGGGCCCGGAAGCTTTCTTT
V gene: TRBV5-4; J gene: TRBJ2-5; clone size: .; D gene: .; CDR3 protein: CASSFRGSETQYF; CDR3 DNA: TGTGCCAGCAGCTTCCGGGGGTCGGAGACCCAGTACTTC
V gene: TRBV11-2; J gene: TRBJ2-7; clone size: .; D gene: TRBD2; CDR3 protein: CASSLLSGRRGSYEQYF; CDR3 DNA: TGTGCCAGCAGCTTATTGTCAGGGAGGCGGGGGTCCTACGAGCAGTACTTC
V gene: TRBV5-1; J gene: TRBJ2-5; clone size: .; D gene: TRBD2; CDR3 protein: CASSSGTSGKETQYF; CDR3 DNA: TGCGCCAGCAGCTCCGGGACTAGCGGCAAAGAGACCCAGTACTTC
V gene: TRBV5-8; J gene: TRBJ2-5; clone size: .; D gene: TRBD2; CDR3 protein: CASSFNGAGVRETQYF; CDR3 DNA: TGTGCCAGCAGCTTTAACGGCGCGGGGGTGAGGGAGACCCAGTACTTC
V gene: TRBV2; J gene: TRBJ2-5; clone size: .; D gene: .; CDR3 protein: CASRGSSTLQETQYF; CDR3 DNA: TGTGCCAGCCGGGGATCTAGCACACTCCAAGAGACCCAGTACTTC
V gene: TRBV6-2/TRBV6-3; J gene: TRBJ2-5; clone size: .; D gene: .; CDR3 protein: CASSSRLETQYF; CDR3 DNA: TGTGCCAGCAGTAGCAGACTAGAGACCCAGTACTTC
V gene: TRBV25-1; J gene: TRBJ1-1; clone size: .; D gene: .; CDR3 protein: CASSGKGGATEAFF; CDR3 DNA: TGTGCCAGCAGTGGGAAAGGGGGGGCAACTGAAGCTTTCTTT
V gene: TRBV7-9; J gene: TRBJ2-3; clone size: .; D gene: .; CDR3 protein: CASSLSRDKKITDTQYF; CDR3 DNA: TGTGCCAGCAGCTTATCCCGGGACAAGAAGATCACAGATACGCAGTATTTT
V gene: TRBV7-9; J gene: TRBJ2-7; clone size: few; D gene: .; CDR3 protein: CASSQSGSSYEQYF; CDR3 DNA: TGTGCCAGCAGCCAATCGGGGTCGTCCTACGAGCAGTACTTC
V gene: TRBV4-2; J gene: TRBJ1-2; clone size: .; D gene: .; CDR3 protein: CASSQGPDRFYGYTF; CDR3 DNA: TGTGCCAGCAGCCAGGGGCCGGACAGATTCTATGGCTACACCTTC
V gene: TRBV7-9; J gene: TRBJ1-2; clone size: .; D gene: TRBD1; CDR3 protein: CASSLWDRDEFGYTF; CDR3 DNA: TGTGCCAGCAGCTTATGGGACAGGGACGAATTTGGCTACACCTTC
V gene: TRBV7-6; J gene: TRBJ1-1; clone size: .; D gene: TRBD1; CDR3 protein: CASSPTTGVNTEAFF; CDR3 DNA: TGTGCCAGCAGCCCCACGACAGGGGTGAACACTGAAGCTTTCTTT
V gene: TRBV7-8; J gene: TRBJ1-4; clone size: .; D gene: TRBD1; CDR3 protein: CASSPQGADEKLFF; CDR3 DNA: TGTGCCAGCAGCCCACAGGGGGCAGATGAAAAACTGTTTTTT
V gene: TRBV4-1; J gene: TRBJ1-1; clone size: .; D gene: .; CDR3 protein: CASSQEGTFVNTEAFF; CDR3 DNA: TGCGCCAGCAGCCAAGAGGGGACTTTCGTGAACACTGAAGCTTTCTTT
V gene: TRBV10-3; J gene: TRBJ2-1; clone size: .; D gene: .; CDR3 protein: CAITRDSPTYNEQFF; CDR3 DNA: TGTGCCATCACAAGGGACTCGCCAACCTACAATGAGCAGTTCTTC
V gene: TRBV29-1; J gene: TRBJ1-2; clone size: once; D gene: .; CDR3 protein: CSVLRGDYGYTF; CDR3 DNA: TGCAGCGTTCTCCGGGGAGACTATGGCTACACCTTC
V gene: TRBV10-3; J gene: TRBJ2-5; clone size: once; D gene: TRBD1; CDR3 protein: CAISARQGAVGETQYF; CDR3 DNA: TGTGCCATCAGTGCGAGACAGGGGGCGGTGGGAGAGACCCAGTACTTC
V gene: TRBV12-3/TRBV12-4; J gene: TRBJ1-4; clone size: few; D gene: .; CDR3 protein: CASSLSGELFF; CDR3 DNA: TGTGCCAGCAGTTTGAGCGGGGAACTGTTTTTT
V gene: TRBV7-7; J gene: TRBJ2-5; clone size: once; D gene: TRBD1; CDR3 protein: CASSLGGTGHPPETQYF; CDR3 DNA: TGTGCTAGCAGCTTAGGAGGGACAGGTCATCCGCCGGAGACCCAGTACTTC
V gene: TRBV5-1; J gene: TRBJ1-1; clone size: few; D gene: TRBD1; CDR3 protein: CASSNTGTDMNTEAFF; CDR3 DNA: TGCGCCAGCAGCAACACCGGGACAGACATGAACACTGAAGCTTTCTTT
V gene: TRBV19; J gene: TRBJ2-2; clone size: .; D gene: .; CDR3 protein: CASSMTGTNTGELFF; CDR3 DNA: TGTGCCAGTAGTATGACCGGGACGAACACCGGGGAGCTGTTTTTT
V gene: TRBV11-2; J gene: TRBJ2-5; clone size: .; D gene: TRBD2; CDR3 protein: CASSLSTSGGQETQYF; CDR3 DNA: TGTGCCAGCAGCTTATCGACTAGCGGGGGGCAAGAGACCCAGTACTTC
V gene: TRBV19; J gene: TRBJ1-5; clone size: .; D gene: TRBD1; CDR3 protein: CASSPGTGVRSNQPQHF; CDR3 DNA: TGTGCCAGTAGTCCTGGGACAGGGGTCCGAAGCAATCAGCCCCAGCATTTT
V gene: TRBV3-1/TRBV3-2; J gene: TRBJ2-4; clone size: few; D gene: .; CDR3 protein: CASSQGLRSIQYF; CDR3 DNA: TGTGCCAGCAGCCAAGGTCTACGGAGCATTCAGTACTTC
V gene: TRBV7-2; J gene: TRBJ2-5; clone size: .; D gene: TRBD1; CDR3 protein: CASSPRTGAETQYF; CDR3 DNA: TGTGCCAGCAGCCCCCGGACAGGGGCAGAGACCCAGTACTTC
V gene: TRBV5-1; J gene: TRBJ2-4; clone size: .; D gene: .; CDR3 protein: CASSSSEVAKNIQYF; CDR3 DNA: TGCGCCAGCAGCTCGTCTGAGGTAGCCAAAAACATTCAGTACTTC
V gene: TRBV19; J gene: TRBJ2-3; clone size: .; D gene: TRBD2; CDR3 protein: CASRRSGGGTDTQYF; CDR3 DNA: TGTGCCAGTAGAAGAAGCGGGGGAGGGACAGATACGCAGTATTTT
V gene: TRBV5-4; J gene: TRBJ2-7; clone size: .; D gene: TRBD2; CDR3 protein: CASSPLSGAYEQYF; CDR3 DNA: TGTGCCAGCAGCCCACTGAGCGGGGCCTACGAGCAGTACTTC
V gene: TRBV6-6; J gene: TRBJ2-5; clone size: .; D gene: TRBD1; CDR3 protein: CASSPGQGKYQETQYF; CDR3 DNA: TGTGCCAGCAGTCCCGGACAGGGGAAGTACCAAGAGACCCAGTACTTC
V gene: TRBV19; J gene: TRBJ1-1; clone size: .; D gene: .; CDR3 protein: CASSERGPMNTEAFF; CDR3 DNA: TGTGCCAGTAGTGAGAGAGGTCCCATGAACACTGAAGCTTTCTTT
V gene: TRBV6-5; J gene: TRBJ1-1; clone size: .; D gene: TRBD1; CDR3 protein: CASNILTGYAEAFF; CDR3 DNA: TGTGCCAGCAACATTCTGACAGGGTACGCTGAAGCTTTCTTT
V gene: TRBV25-1; J gene: TRBJ2-2; clone size: .; D gene: TRBD1; CDR3 protein: CASSGGTGKTGELFF; CDR3 DNA: TGTGCCAGCAGTGGGGGGACAGGAAAAACCGGGGAGCTGTTTTTT
V gene: TRBV19; J gene: TRBJ2-1; clone size: medium-sized; D gene: .; CDR3 protein: CASSPGDDYNEQFF; CDR3 DNA: TGTGCCAGTTCCCCGGGGGATGACTACAATGAGCAGTTCTTC
V gene: TRBV6-6; J gene: TRBJ1-3; clone size: .; D gene: TRBD1; CDR3 protein: CASRGTGGWRNTIYF; CDR3 DNA: TGTGCCAGCAGGGGGACAGGGGGATGGCGAAACACCATATATTTT
V gene: TRBV5-4; J gene: TRBJ2-5; clone size: .; D gene: TRBD2; CDR3 protein: CASSSGLAGGAWETQYF; CDR3 DNA: TGTGCCAGCAGCTCGGGACTAGCGGGGGGGGCCTGGGAGACCCAGTACTTC
V gene: TRBV7-8; J gene: TRBJ1-1; clone size: once; D gene: .; CDR3 protein: CASSFWGLGAFF; CDR3 DNA: TGTGCCAGCAGCTTCTGGGGCCTGGGGGCTTTCTTT
V gene: TRBV5-4; J gene: TRBJ1-1; clone size: few; D gene: .; CDR3 protein: CASSLGPDIKNTEAFF; CDR3 DNA: TGTGCCAGCAGCTTGGGACCGGACATCAAGAACACTGAAGCTTTCTTT
V gene: TRBV2; J gene: TRBJ1-2; clone size: once; D gene: .; CDR3 protein: CASREYYGYTF; CDR3 DNA: TGTGCCAGCAGAGAGTACTATGGCTACACCTTC
V gene: TRBV5-4; J gene: TRBJ1-2; clone size: .; D gene: TRBD1; CDR3 protein: CASSLARGQAGGYTF; CDR3 DNA: TGTGCCAGCAGCTTGGCCAGGGGGCAGGCGGGGGGCTACACCTTC
V gene: TRBV11-2; J gene: TRBJ1-3; clone size: .; D gene: TRBD1; CDR3 protein: CASSPGTAGNTIYF; CDR3 DNA: TGTGCCAGCAGCCCCGGGACAGCTGGAAACACCATATATTTT
V gene: TRBV6-5; J gene: TRBJ1-1; clone size: .; D gene: TRBD1; CDR3 protein: CASSYQTGGGTEAFF; CDR3 DNA: TGTGCCAGCAGTTACCAAACAGGGGGCGGCACTGAAGCTTTCTTT
V gene: TRBV12-5; J gene: TRBJ1-1; clone size: .; D gene: .; CDR3 protein: CASGLVRGMGEAFF; CDR3 DNA: TGTGCTAGTGGTTTGGTACGGGGGATGGGTGAAGCTTTCTTT
V gene: TRBV18; J gene: TRBJ1-5; clone size: once; D gene: .; CDR3 protein: CASSPLRGKEQPQHF; CDR3 DNA: TGTGCCAGCTCACCACTTAGGGGGAAGGAACAGCCCCAGCATTTT
V gene: TRBV2; J gene: TRBJ1-6; clone size: .; D gene: .; CDR3 protein: CASRVEVGGSPLHF; CDR3 DNA: TGTGCCAGCAGGGTCGAGGTAGGAGGTTCACCCCTCCACTTT
V gene: TRBV18; J gene: TRBJ1-2; clone size: few; D gene: TRBD1; CDR3 protein: CASSPRQGVFSYGYTF; CDR3 DNA: TGTGCCAGCTCACCAAGGCAGGGGGTCTTTAGCTATGGCTACACCTTC
V gene: TRBV3-1/TRBV3-2; J gene: TRBJ1-1; clone size: medium-sized; D gene: TRBD1; CDR3 protein: CASSRQGATTEAFF; CDR3 DNA: TGTGCCAGCAGCCGACAGGGGGCTACCACTGAAGCTTTCTTT